This entry lists 3 T cell receptor beta chains sequenced from one sample in a study of cytomegalovirus exposure and HLA in healthy donors. A multiplex PCR was run with 60 Vbeta primers and 13 Jbeta primers. Sequencing used immunoSEQ multiplex PCR; TCRdb keeps in-frame clones, though not all of them. Altogether about 190,000 clones are present, 84% being singletons, with the ten largest covering about 2.6%. Sequences were obtained from PBMCs. These receptors were taken from a woman in her forties or fifties in good health and CMV-seropositive.

The chain couples TRBV30 to TRBJ1-4, with 8 bases matching TRBD1. The V gene's germline CDR1 is GTSNPN and CDR2 SVGIG (reference sequence). Germline trimming cut 1 base from V and 7 bases from J; bases unmatched to any gene: 2. The CDR3 consists of 13 residues. The CDR3 loop is CAWSEGQGEKLFF. The CDR3 DNA sequence: TGTGCCTGGAGTGAAGGACAGGGTGAAAAACTGTTTTTT.

The V and J genes are TRBV7-8 and TRBJ1-4, with D maybe TRBD1 (6 bases). CDR1 SGHVS and CDR2 FQNEAQ come from the germline V gene. Trimming shortened V by 1 base and J by 8 bases, and 11 bases separated the two germline ends. The CDR3 spans 14 residues. The CDR3 DNA is TGTGCCAGCAGCTTAGGAGGGGGAGGGGAAAAACTGTTTTTT. The encoded protein is CASSLGGGGEKLFF.

The rearrangement links TRBV9 to TRBJ2-1, with 9 bases fitting TRBD2. The CDR3 runs 15 residues. Germline CDR1 and CDR2: SGDLS and YYNGEE. V lost 2 bases and J lost 8; bases outside the gene matches: 8. The CDR3 reads CASSVVSGGGDEQFF. Written as DNA, the CDR3 is TGTGCCAGCAGCGTCGTTAGCGGGGGAGGCGATGAGCAGTTCTTC.